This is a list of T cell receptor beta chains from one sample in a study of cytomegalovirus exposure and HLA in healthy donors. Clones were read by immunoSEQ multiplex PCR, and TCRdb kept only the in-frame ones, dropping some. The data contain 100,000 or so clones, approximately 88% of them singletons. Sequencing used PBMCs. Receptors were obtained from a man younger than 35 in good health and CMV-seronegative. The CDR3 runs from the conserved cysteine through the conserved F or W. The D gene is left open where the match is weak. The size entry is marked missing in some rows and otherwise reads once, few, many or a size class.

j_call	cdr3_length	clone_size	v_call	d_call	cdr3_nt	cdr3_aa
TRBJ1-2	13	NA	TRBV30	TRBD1	TGTGCCTGGAGGCCGACAGGGACCTATGGCTACACCTTC	CAWRPTGTYGYTF
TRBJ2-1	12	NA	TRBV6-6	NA	TGTGCCAGCAGTTACACGGTCAATGAGCAGTTCTTC	CASSYTVNEQFF
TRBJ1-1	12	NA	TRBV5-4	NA	TGTGCCAGCAGCTTGGCGGGGTCTGAAGCTTTCTTT	CASSLAGSEAFF
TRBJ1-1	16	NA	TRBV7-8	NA	TGTGCCAGCAGCTTGGGGGGCGGGAGTTCGGTTTTTGAAGCTTTCTTT	CASSLGGGSSVFEAFF
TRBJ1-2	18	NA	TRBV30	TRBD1	TGTGCCTGGAGCCCCGGGGCCCGGGACAGGGGCAATAACTATGGCTACACCTTC	CAWSPGARDRGNNYGYTF
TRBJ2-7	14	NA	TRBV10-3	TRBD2	TGTGCCATCAGCGGGACTAGCGGCTCCTACGAGCAGTACTTC	CAISGTSGSYEQYF
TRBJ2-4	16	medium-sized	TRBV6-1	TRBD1	TGTGCCAGCAGTGGACTTGAAGCGACAGGGGGGGACATTCAGTACTTC	CASSGLEATGGDIQYF
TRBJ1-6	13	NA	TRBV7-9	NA	TGTGCCAGCAGCGTTATGGTGGGGGCTCCACTCCACTTT	CASSVMVGAPLHF
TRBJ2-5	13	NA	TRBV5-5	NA	TGTGCCAACAGCACGGGGGTGGAAAAGACCCAGTACTTC	CANSTGVEKTQYF
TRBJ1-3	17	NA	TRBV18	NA	TGTGCCAGCTCATCTTCGACAAGCCTCCTCTCTGGAAACACCATATATTTT	CASSSSTSLLSGNTIYF
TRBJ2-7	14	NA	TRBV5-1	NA	TGCGCCAGCAGCCCCCGGGAACTAAACTACGAGCAGTACTTC	CASSPRELNYEQYF
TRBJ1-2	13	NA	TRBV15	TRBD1	TGTGCCACCAGAACAGGGGGCTTGGATGGCTACACCTTC	CATRTGGLDGYTF
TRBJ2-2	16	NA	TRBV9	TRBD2	TGTGCCAGCAGCGTAGTCGTCAGCGGGAGTACTGGGGAGCTGTTTTTT	CASSVVVSGSTGELFF
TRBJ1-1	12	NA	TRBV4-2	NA	TGTGCCAGCAGCCAAGTCGGAGAATTGGCTTTCTTT	CASSQVGELAFF
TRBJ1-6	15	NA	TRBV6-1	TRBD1	TGTGCCAGCAGTTTTACGACAGGGTACAATTCACCCCTCCACTTT	CASSFTTGYNSPLHF
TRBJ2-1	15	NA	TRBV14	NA	TGTGCCAGCAGTCCGGGGCCCGGGAGAGACAATGAGCAGTTCTTC	CASSPGPGRDNEQFF
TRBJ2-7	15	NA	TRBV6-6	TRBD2	TGTGCCAGCATTAAAGCGGGGGCGACGGGCTACGAGCAGTACTTC	CASIKAGATGYEQYF
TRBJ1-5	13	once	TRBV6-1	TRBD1	TGTGCCACTGGACCAGACAGGGGACAGCCCCAGCATTTT	CATGPDRGQPQHF
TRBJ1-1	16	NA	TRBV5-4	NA	TGTGCCAGCAGCTTGGACCCGACCAGGGCAGTTACTGAAGCTTTCTTT	CASSLDPTRAVTEAFF
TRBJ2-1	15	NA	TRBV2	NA	TGTGCCAGCAGTGATTTAGGCGGGATGGGTGGTGAGCAGTTCTTC	CASSDLGGMGGEQFF
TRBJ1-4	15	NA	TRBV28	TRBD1	TGTGCCAGCAGCCGAGAGGGGGCGGGTAATGAAAAACTGTTTTTT	CASSREGAGNEKLFF
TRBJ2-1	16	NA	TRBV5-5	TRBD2	TGTGCCAGCAGCTGGGGTTCGGGACTAGCTTTGGGTGAGCAGTTCTTC	CASSWGSGLALGEQFF
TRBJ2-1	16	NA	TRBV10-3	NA	TGTGCCATCAGTGAGGCGATGGCGGGATCGTACAATGAGCAGTTCTTC	CAISEAMAGSYNEQFF
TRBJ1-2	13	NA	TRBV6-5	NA	TGTGCCAGCGGGTGGGCACCTAACTATGGCTACACCTTC	CASGWAPNYGYTF
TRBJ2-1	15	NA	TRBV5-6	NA	TGTGCCAGCAGCTTGGGGGCAGGCTCCTACAATGAGCAGTTCTTC	CASSLGAGSYNEQFF
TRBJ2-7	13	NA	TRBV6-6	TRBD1	TGTGCCAGCAGCCCGGTAGGGGGCCACGAGCAGTACTTC	CASSPVGGHEQYF
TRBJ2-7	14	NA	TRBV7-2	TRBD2	TGTGCCAGCAAAGCCGCGGGAGGGATCTACGAGCAGTACTTC	CASKAAGGIYEQYF
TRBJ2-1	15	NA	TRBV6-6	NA	TGTGCCAGCAGTCAGACAGAGATTGCCTACAATGAGCAGTTCTTC	CASSQTEIAYNEQFF
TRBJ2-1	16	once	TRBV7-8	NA	TGTGCCAGCAGCTTAGCGCCACCGAGCTCCTACAATGAGCAGTTCTTC	CASSLAPPSSYNEQFF
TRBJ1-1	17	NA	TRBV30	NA	TGTGCCTGGAGTGTGGGTCAGGGGCGCTTCGTGAACACTGAAGCTTTCTTT	CAWSVGQGRFVNTEAFF
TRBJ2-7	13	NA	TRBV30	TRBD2	TGTGCCTGGAGTGTCGGCGGGGGATACGAGCAGTACTTC	CAWSVGGGYEQYF
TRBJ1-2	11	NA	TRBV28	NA	TGTGCCAGCCTCCGTACAAATGGCTACACCTTC	CASLRTNGYTF
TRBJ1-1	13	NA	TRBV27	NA	TGTGCCAGCAGCCCCAAGGGGGTCACTGAAGCTTTCTTT	CASSPKGVTEAFF
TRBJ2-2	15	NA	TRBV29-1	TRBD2	TGCAGCGTCGCACTAGCGGCCCAAAACACCGGGGAGCTGTTTTTT	CSVALAAQNTGELFF
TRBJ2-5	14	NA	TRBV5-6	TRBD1	TGTGCCAGCAGCTCCGCTGGGACAGCAGAGACCCAGTACTTC	CASSSAGTAETQYF
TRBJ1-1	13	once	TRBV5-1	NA	TGCGCCAGCAGCTTGGTCCGGAACACTGAAGCTTTCTTT	CASSLVRNTEAFF
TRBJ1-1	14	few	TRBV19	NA	TGTGCCAGTAGTATAGACGGGAGGGTGCCTGAAGCTTTCTTT	CASSIDGRVPEAFF
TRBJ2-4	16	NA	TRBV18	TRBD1	TGTGCCAGCTCACCACCCCGACAGGGGGCCAAAAACATTCAGTACTTC	CASSPPRQGAKNIQYF
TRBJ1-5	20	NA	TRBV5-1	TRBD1	TGCGCCAGCAGCACCCTCCGGTCCAAGGACAGGGGGAACGGCAATCAGCCCCAGCATTTT	CASSTLRSKDRGNGNQPQHF
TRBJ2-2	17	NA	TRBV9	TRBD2	TGTGCCAGCAGCGCTGGGACTAGCGGGAGGATGGGCGGGGAGCTGTTTTTT	CASSAGTSGRMGGELFF
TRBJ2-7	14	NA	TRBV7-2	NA	TGTGCCAGCAGCTCCCCCGCAGTCTCCTACGAGCAGTACTTC	CASSSPAVSYEQYF
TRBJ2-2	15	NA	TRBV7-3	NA	TGTGCCAGCAGCTTCAAGGGCTCAGGGTCCGGGGAGCTGTTTTTT	CASSFKGSGSGELFF
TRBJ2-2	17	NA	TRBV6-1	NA	TGTGCCAGCAGTGAACACGCGTCAATATCGAACACCGGGGAGCTGTTTTTT	CASSEHASISNTGELFF
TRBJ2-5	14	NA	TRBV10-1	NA	TGCGCCAGCAGCCGAAGTGGCGGGGAAGAGACCCAGTACTTC	CASSRSGGEETQYF
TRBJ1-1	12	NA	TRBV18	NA	TGTGCCAGCTCACCACGCAGGACTGAAGCTTTCTTT	CASSPRRTEAFF
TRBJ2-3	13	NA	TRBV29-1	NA	TGCAGTGGGGCCAGCGGGAGCACAGATACGCAGTATTTT	CSGASGSTDTQYF